These 9 T cell receptor beta chains were sequenced from one sample in a study of T cells after yellow fever vaccination. In TCRdb, the 5' RACE reads were re-called with MiXCR into one record per CDR3 protein. In the table there are hundreds of thousands of distinct CDR3 sequences, approximately 18% of which are singletons. The sequencing here drew on PBMCs, taken before the yellow fever booster vaccination. The receptors were sampled from a man younger than 35 who received the YFV17D yellow fever vaccine.

This chain links TRBV4-3 with TRBJ1-6; 7 bases match TRBD1. V lost 3 bases, J lost 11 bases, and 28 bases stayed unmatched. The germline gives CDR1 LGHNA, CDR2 YSLEER. The CDR3 sequence is 21 residues long. The CDR3 reads CASSQYDGRQGIMGFLAPLHF. Written as DNA, the CDR3 is TGCGCCAGCAGCCAGTACGACGGGAGACAGGGAATAATGGGATTTCTTGCACCCCTCCACTTT.

The table lists this clonotype with a few counts. The rearrangement uses TRBV11-3 and TRBJ2-1; TRBD1 is a possible D gene (6 bases). The CDR3 sequence is 13 residues long. Trimming took 5 bases from V and 6 from J, leaving 11 bases between them. Germline lookup yields CDR1 SGHNT and CDR2 YENEEA. The CDR3 sequence is CASSGGGFNEQFF. The DNA of the CDR3 is TGTGCCAGCAGCGGGGGCGGTTTCAATGAGCAGTTCTTC.

This clonotype was counted at least ten times. The chain couples TRBV18 to TRBJ2-3, with a possible D match to TRBD1 (6 bases). Between the trimmed V and J ends, which lost 3 bases and 7 bases, there was a span of 14 bases. The germline V gene encodes CDR1 KGHSH and CDR2 LQKENI. The CDR3 totals 14 residues. The CDR3 spells CASSPRQGLNTQYF. In nucleotides, the CDR3 is TGTGCCAGCTCACCCCGGCAGGGGTTGAATACGCAGTATTTT.

J is TRBJ1-2 and V is TRBV20-1; D not resolved. Trimming pared 3 bases from V and 6 bases from J, leaving 5 bases between. The V gene's germline CDR1 is DFQATT and CDR2 SNEGSKA (reference sequence). This CDR3 region has 10 residues. CDR3 protein: CSARSDGYTF. The CDR3 DNA follows: TGCAGTGCTAGGTCCGATGGCTACACCTTC.

This clonotype was recorded a few times. The chain is built from TRBV7-2 and TRBJ2-5; 8 bases line up with TRBD2. Germline V lookup: CDR1 SGHTA, CDR2 FQGNSA. V lost 3 bases, J lost 5 bases, and 8 bases stayed unmatched. This CDR3 region has 15 residues. The CDR3 is CASSFSGSGVETQYF. CDR3 in DNA: TGTGCCAGCAGCTTCTCTGGTAGCGGGGTCGAGACCCAGTACTTC.

This sequence joins TRBV4-3 and TRBJ2-1, with 7 nucleotides matching TRBD2. The CDR3 runs to 15 residues. Germline lookup yields CDR1 LGHNA and CDR2 YSLEER. V shed 3 bases and J 7 bases; nucleotides not matched to a gene: 9. Here the CDR3 reads CASSQRGRWGNEQFF. As DNA, the CDR3 is TGCGCCAGCAGCCAGCGGGGGAGGTGGGGTAATGAGCAGTTCTTC.

The chain has TRBV7-9 and TRBJ1-1; possible D gene TRBD1, 6 bases. The V and J ends lost 6 bases and 4 bases respectively, with 15 bases between them. Per germline, CDR1 SEHNR and CDR2 FQNEAQ (reference sequence). The CDR3 totals 14 residues. The CDR3 nucleotides read TGTGCCAGCAGTTCCACAGGGATGGGCACTGAAGCTTTCTTT. Protein: CASSSTGMGTEAFF.

This clonotype was seen more than once but under ten times. The chain is built from TRBV10-3 and TRBJ2-3; tentatively, D is TRBD1 or TRBD2 (5 bases each). Germline CDR1 and CDR2: ENHRY and SYGVKD. The CDR3 contains 11 residues. V shed 4 bases and J shed 11 bases, with 10 bases lying between them. This CDR3 is CAISGGTGQYF. DNA for the CDR3: TGTGCCATCAGTGGAGGGACCGGGCAGTATTTT.

The chain recombines TRBV5-4 with TRBJ1-1, with 7 bases identical to TRBD1. The V segment lost 1 base and the J segment 8 bases; nucleotides outside the gene matches: 11. CDR3 length: 15 amino acids. Germline-derived CDR1 and CDR2 are SGHNT and YYREEE (reference sequence). The DNA of the CDR3 is TGTGCCAGCAGCTTGTCTTGGACAGGTCCTAGAGAAGCTTTCTTT. Protein: CASSLSWTGPREAFF.